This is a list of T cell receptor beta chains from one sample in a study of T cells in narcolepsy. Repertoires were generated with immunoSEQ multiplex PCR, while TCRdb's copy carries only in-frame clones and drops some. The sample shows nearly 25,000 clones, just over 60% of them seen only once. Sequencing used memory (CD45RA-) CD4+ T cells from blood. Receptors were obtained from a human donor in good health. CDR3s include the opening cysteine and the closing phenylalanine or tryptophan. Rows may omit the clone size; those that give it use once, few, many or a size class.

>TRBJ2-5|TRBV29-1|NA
CSAGVDWETQYF
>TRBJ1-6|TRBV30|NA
CAFLHGSKGNSPLHF
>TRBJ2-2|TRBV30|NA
CAWSVGDRGTGELFF
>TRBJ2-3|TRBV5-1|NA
CASSLAGLAGDTQYF
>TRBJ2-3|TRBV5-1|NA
CATALAGVPDTQYF
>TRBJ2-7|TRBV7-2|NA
CASSLAGTGLRQYF
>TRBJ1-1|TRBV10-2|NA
CASRWGRDTEAFF
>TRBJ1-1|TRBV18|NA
CASSPLPIGGDRTEAFF
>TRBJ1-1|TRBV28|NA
CASSLEARGASEAFF
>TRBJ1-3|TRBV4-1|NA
CASSQVGGVSGNTIYF
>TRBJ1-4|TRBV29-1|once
CSAQKGGGEKLFF
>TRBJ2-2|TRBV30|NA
CAWRGENTGELFF
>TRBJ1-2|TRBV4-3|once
CASSQATTGGKGGYTF
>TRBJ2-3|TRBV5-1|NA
CASSRYTGNTQYF
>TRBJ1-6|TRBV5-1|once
CASSLEQFPNSPLHF
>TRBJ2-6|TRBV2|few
CASSQLPGGANVLTF
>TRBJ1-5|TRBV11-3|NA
CASSQRPGMSNQPQHF
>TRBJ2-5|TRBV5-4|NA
CASRKTSLETQYF
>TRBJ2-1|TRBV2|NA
CASREGPGVYNEQFF
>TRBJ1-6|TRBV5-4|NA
CASSLSRGSGSPLHF
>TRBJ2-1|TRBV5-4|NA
CASSLGAGAPNEQFF
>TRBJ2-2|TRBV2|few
CASSPDTGELFF
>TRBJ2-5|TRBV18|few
CASSPITGETQYF
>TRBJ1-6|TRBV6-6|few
CATQNRVRDNSPLHF
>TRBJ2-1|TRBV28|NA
CASSPHDEQFF
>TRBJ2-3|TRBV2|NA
CASSYTDTQYF
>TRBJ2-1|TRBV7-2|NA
CATELGTRANEQFF
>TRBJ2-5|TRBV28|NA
CASSGVGTSKETQYF
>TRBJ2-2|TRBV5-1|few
CASRSAAENTGELFF
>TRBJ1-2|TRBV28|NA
CASSLGDRLYGYTF
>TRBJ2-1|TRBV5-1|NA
CASSLETSAYNEQFF
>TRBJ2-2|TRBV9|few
CASSATQGAGGELFF
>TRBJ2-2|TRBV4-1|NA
CASSQVVAYTGELFF
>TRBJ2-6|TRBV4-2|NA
CASSQVPGAGANVLTF
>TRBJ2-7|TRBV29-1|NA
CSVRGPYEQYF
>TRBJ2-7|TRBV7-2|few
CASSAYRNSYEQYF
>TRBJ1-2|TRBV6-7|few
CASSYIAGQGYGYTF
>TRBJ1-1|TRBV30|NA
CAWSTELGQGAEAFF
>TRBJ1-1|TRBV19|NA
CASSNTGDTEAFF
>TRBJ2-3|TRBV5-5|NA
CASRLSTGGYSTDTQYF
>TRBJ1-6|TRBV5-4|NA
CASSRLQGVNSPLHF
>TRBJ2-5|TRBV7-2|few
CASSLLDGSWTQYF
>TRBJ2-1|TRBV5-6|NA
CASSLGGARNEQFF
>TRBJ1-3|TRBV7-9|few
CASSNQGNTIYF
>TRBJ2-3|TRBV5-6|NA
CASSRDRTSGGADTQYF
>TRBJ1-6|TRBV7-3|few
CASSRQGVGSPLHF
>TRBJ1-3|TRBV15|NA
CATSMGYRDYSGNTIYF